This T cell receptor beta chain was sequenced for a study of blood T cell repertoires in COVID-19. About the research overall: Collection of acute and convalescent COVID-19 samples took place in the United States, Italy and Spain. In each case, the material was cDNA or gDNA derived from T cells, B-cell-depleted T cells, or PBMCs.

V lost 8 bases and J 10 bases, leaving 12 bases between the germline ends. This CDR3 is 12 amino acids long. Clones were read by immunoSEQ multiplex PCR, and TCRdb kept only the in-frame ones, dropping some. The sample contains a few hundred thousand clones, about 89% of which appear only once. The chain joins TRBV12-3 or TRBV12-4 to TRBJ1-6; D is perhaps TRBD1 (6 bases). Sequencing was done on a sample of peripheral blood. The sequence came from a man between 40 and 49 years old who had recovered from COVID-19. The CDR3 reads CASGTQGSPLHF. The CDR3 bases are TGTGCCAGCGGTACACAGGGATCACCCCTCCACTTT.